These 31 T cell receptor beta chains were sequenced from one sample in a study of yellow fever vaccine responses in identical twins. MiXCR was run by TCRdb on the RT-PCR reads, yielding one entry per CDR3 protein. This sample has 35,000 or so distinct CDR3 sequences, with 45% to 65% found just once. Sequenced material: T cells from blood (PBMCs), unsorted or a sorted subset (not recorded which), taken before or after yellow fever vaccination (not recorded which). Receptors were obtained from a woman under 30 who received the yellow fever vaccine.

The J gene is TRBJ2-2, the V gene TRBV2; no clear D. The germline gives CDR1 SNHLY, CDR2 FYNNEI. The CDR3 spans 12 residues. Between the trimmed V and J ends, which lost 6 bases and 1 base, there was a span of 3 bases. This CDR3 is CASRQNTGELFF. The CDR3 coding sequence is TGTGCCAGCAGGCAGAACACCGGGGAGCTGTTTTTT.

The chain employs TRBV29-1 and TRBJ2-7; D is unresolved. V dropped 6 bases and J dropped 2 bases, with 11 bases sitting between them. The CDR3 is 12 amino acids. Germline V gives CDR1 SQVTM, CDR2 ANQGSEA. CDR3 amino acids: CSVATPPYEQYF. DNA for the CDR3: TGCAGCGTCGCCACACCTCCCTACGAGCAGTACTTC.

About this clonotype itself: Mismatch with germline at one junction end may stem from a read error. The rearrangement links TRBV19 to TRBJ2-5, with D perhaps TRBD2 (5 bases). From germline, CDR1 is LNHDA and CDR2 SQIVND (reference sequence). This CDR3 has 14 residues. The CDR3 DNA sequence: TGTGCCAGTAATATACCGGGATTACAAGAGACCCAGTACTTC. The encoded protein is CASNIPGLQETQYF.

This chain joins TRBV13 and TRBJ2-5; TRBD2 is a possible D gene (5 bases). Looked up from germline, CDR1 is PRHDT and CDR2 is FYEKMQ (reference sequence). The CDR3 sequence is 14 residues long. Trimming took off 7 bases at V and 4 bases at J, with 16 bases between the two ends. The CDR3 DNA is TGTGCCAGCACCCCCATCGGGGTGGTAGAGACCCAGTACTTC. This codes for CASTPIGVVETQYF.

This clonotype was found once. The chain combines TRBV13 with TRBJ2-1; 14 bases are a match to TRBD2. Trimming at V came to 5 bases and at J to 0 bases, leaving 9 bases not matched to a gene. Per germline, CDR1 PRHDT and CDR2 FYEKMQ (reference sequence). The CDR3 is 19 amino acids. DNA for the CDR3: TGTGCCAGCAGCCCTAGAGGGACTAGCGGGAGAACCTCCTACAATGAGCAGTTCTTC. Its translation is CASSPRGTSGRTSYNEQFF.

This sequence joins TRBV18 and TRBJ2-5; 9 nucleotides align to TRBD2. Per the germline V gene, CDR1 is KGHSH and CDR2 is LQKENI. CDR3 length equals 15 residues. With V trimmed by 8 bases and J by 2 bases, 9 bases remained unmatched. The CDR3 coding sequence is TGTGCCAGCGGACGGACTAGCGCATTACAAGAGACCCAGTACTTC. Encoded protein: CASGRTSALQETQYF.

V gene TRBV29-1 combines with J gene TRBJ2-1; D may be TRBD1 (5 bases). Deletions cut 3 bases from V and 5 bases from J, with 11 bases between. From germline, CDR1 is SQVTM and CDR2 ANQGSEA. The CDR3 runs 13 residues. This chain's CDR3 is CSVEKAGNNEQFF. The CDR3 DNA follows: TGCAGCGTTGAGAAAGCAGGGAACAATGAGCAGTTCTTC.

V gene TRBV10-1 combines with J gene TRBJ1-1; D uncertain. Trimming cost V 4 bases and J 0 bases, with 6 bases left between them. Germline CDR1 is WNHNN and CDR2 is SYGVQD (reference sequence). The CDR3 sequence is 13 residues long. The CDR3 DNA reads as TGCGCCAGCAGTGTGGGTTTGAACACTGAAGCTTTCTTT. It specifies CASSVGLNTEAFF.

The J gene is TRBJ2-1, the V gene TRBV29-1, with D perhaps matching TRBD2 (6 bases). CDR1 is SQVTM and CDR2 is ANQGSEA in the germline V gene. V was pared by 0 bases and J by 7 bases, with 19 bases between. The CDR3 is 16 amino acids. CDR3 region: CSVEEARGWIGNEQFF. In nucleotides, the CDR3 is TGCAGCGTTGAAGAAGCGCGGGGTTGGATCGGGAATGAGCAGTTCTTC.

The J gene is TRBJ2-1, the V gene TRBV12-3 or TRBV12-4; 9 nucleotides line up with TRBD2. The J segment lost 5 bases and the V segment lost 2 bases, leaving 10 bases of the junction unmatched. The CDR3 sequence is 17 residues long. The CDR3 DNA is TGTGCCAGCAGTTTAATGGATTGGACTAGCGCAAACAATGAGCAGTTCTTC. It translates to CASSLMDWTSANNEQFF.

The CDR3 here is CASSLVAGGYNEQFF. The CDR3 region has the DNA TGTGCCAGCAGCTTAGTAGCGGGAGGGTACAATGAGCAGTTCTTC. The V and J genes are TRBV7-8 and TRBJ2-1, with 11 bases matching TRBD2. The J segment lost 4 bases and the V segment lost 1 base, leaving 0 bases of the junction unmatched. The germline CDR1 and CDR2 sequences are SGHVS and FQNEAQ. CDR3 length equals 15 residues.

This clonotype has only a few counts. The V gene is TRBV5-5, the J gene TRBJ2-5; 8 bases fit TRBD2. Germline V lookup: CDR1 SGHKS, CDR2 YYEKEE (reference sequence). J gave up 4 bases and V 5 bases, and 7 bases lay outside the gene matches. CDR3 length equals 14 residues. The CDR3 nucleotides are TGTGCCAGCAGGGAAGTAACTAGCGGAGAGACCCAGTACTTC. Translation gives CASREVTSGETQYF. Based on the CDR3 plus reference TRBV5-5 and TRBJ2-5, the full variable domain is DAGVTQSPTHLIKTRGQQVTLRCSPISGHKSVSWYQQVLGQGPQFIFQYYEKEERGRGNFPDRFSARQFPNYSSELNVNALLLGDSALYLCASREVTSGETQYFGPGTRLLVL.

This clonotype was recorded a few times. This sequence joins TRBV2 and TRBJ2-1; tentative D call: TRBD1 (6 bases). From germline, CDR1 is SNHLY and CDR2 FYNNEI. This CDR3 has 12 amino acids. Trimming removed 5 bases at V and 10 bases at J, with 12 bases between. The CDR3 sequence is CASSLLGQEQFF. The CDR3 nucleotides read TGTGCCAGCAGTCTACTGGGACAAGAGCAGTTCTTC.

The chain combines TRBV25-1 with TRBJ1-1; tentatively, D is TRBD1 (6 bases). Trimming pared 4 bases from V and 5 bases from J, leaving 11 bases between. The CDR3 contains 13 residues. Germline values: CDR1 MGHDK, CDR2 SYGVNS. DNA for the CDR3: TGTGCCAGCAGTGGCCGAGGGGGGACTGAAGCTTTCTTT. This encodes CASSGRGGTEAFF.

V gene TRBV2 combines with J gene TRBJ2-7; 7 positions match TRBD2. Germline V lookup: CDR1 SNHLY, CDR2 FYNNEI. V lost 5 bases and J lost 6; bases outside the gene matches: 4. This CDR3 is built from 12 residues. The DNA for the CDR3 is TGTGCCAGCAGTTTACTAGCGCTCGAGCAGTACTTC. It is translated as CASSLLALEQYF.

This clonotype appeared once. The CDR3 here is CASSPTQGANNEQFF. CDR3 DNA sequence: TGTGCCAGCTCACCAACACAGGGGGCTAACAATGAGCAGTTCTTC. The V gene is TRBV18, the J gene TRBJ2-1, with 9 bases aligning to TRBD1. The V gene's germline CDR1 is KGHSH and CDR2 LQKENI. J lost 5 bases, V lost 2 bases, and 4 bases had no gene match. The CDR3 length is 15 residues.

The rearrangement joins TRBV7-9 to TRBJ2-3; D is uncertain. Germline V gene sequence: CDR1 SEHNR, CDR2 FQNEAQ (reference sequence). Trimming took off 7 bases at V and 6 bases at J, with 14 bases between the two ends. This CDR3 contains 13 residues. This CDR3 reads CASIDSDGDTQYF. CDR3 DNA sequence: TGTGCCAGCATCGACTCGGATGGTGATACGCAGTATTTT.

The sample holds a few counts of this clonotype. V gene TRBV2 combines with J gene TRBJ2-1; 7 nucleotides agree with TRBD2. Trimming cost V 0 bases and J 7 bases; bases outside gene matches: 9. Germline V CDR1 and CDR2: SNHLY, FYNNEI. This CDR3 has 16 amino acids. Here the CDR3 reads CASSEAGGAGANEQFF. The CDR3 nucleotides read TGTGCCAGCAGTGAAGCCGGCGGGGCGGGAGCTAATGAGCAGTTCTTC. Full variable domain (rest looked up from reference TRBV2 and TRBJ2-1): EPEVTQTPSHQVTQMGQEVILRCVPISNHLYFYWYRQILGQKVEFLVSFYNNEISEKSEIFDDQFSVERPDGSNFTLKIRSTKLEDSAMYFCASSEAGGAGANEQFFGPGTRLTVL.

V usage is TRBV15 and J usage is TRBJ1-5; D ambiguous. Germline CDR1 reads LNHNV; CDR2 reads YYDKDF (reference sequence). Trimming removed 0 bases at V and 5 bases at J, with 17 bases between. This CDR3 has 17 amino acids. CDR3 in amino acids: CATSRDRFGESYQPQHF. CDR3 DNA: TGTGCCACCAGCAGAGACCGTTTCGGGGAGTCTTATCAGCCCCAGCATTTT. The whole variable domain, remainder taken from reference TRBV15 and TRBJ1-5, is DAMVIQNPRYQVTQFGKPVTLSCSQTLNHNVMYWYQQKSSQAPKLLFHYYDKDFNNEADTPDNFQSRRPNTSFCFLDIRSPGLGDTAMYLCATSRDRFGESYQPQHFGDGTRLSIL.

The chain links TRBV7-3 to TRBJ2-7; TRBD2 agrees at 14 bases. The ends lost 0 bases at V and 5 bases at J; junction bases unmatched: 0. Germline CDR1 and CDR2: SGHTA and FQGTGA. The CDR3 covers 15 residues. CDR3 loop: CASSLTGLAGDEQYF. The CDR3 DNA follows: TGTGCCAGCAGCTTAACGGGACTAGCGGGAGACGAGCAGTACTTC.

V and J are TRBV7-8 and TRBJ2-7, with 9 bases aligning to TRBD2. J lost 6 bases, V lost 5 bases, and 17 bases had no gene match. The V gene's germline CDR1 is SGHVS and CDR2 FQNEAQ. The CDR3 runs 17 residues. CDR3 sequence (DNA): TGTGCCAGCAGCCCCCGCGGGGGGGCTAGCGGTCTGGGCGAGCAGTACTTC. This codes for CASSPRGGASGLGEQYF.

The chain uses TRBV7-6 and TRBJ2-3; TRBD2 agrees at 9 bases. Germline CDR1 reads SGHVS; CDR2 reads FNYEAQ. The V segment lost 5 bases and the J segment 2 bases; nucleotides outside the gene matches: 5. There are 15 residues in the CDR3. The CDR3 is CASSPRTSVTDTQYF. In nucleotides, the CDR3 is TGTGCCAGCAGCCCCAGGACTAGCGTCACAGATACGCAGTATTTT. Supplemented by reference TRBV7-6 and TRBJ2-3, the full variable domain reads GAGVSQSPRYKVTKRGQDVALRCDPISGHVSLYWYRQALGQGPEFLTYFNYEAQQDKSGLPNDRFSAERPEGSISTLTIQRTEQRDSAMYRCASSPRTSVTDTQYFGPGTRLTVL.

The table lists this clonotype with a few counts. The CDR3 DNA follows: TGTGCCAGCAGCCAATGGGGCCTGGGGGGAAGTCCCTACGAGCAGTACTTC. This gives the protein CASSQWGLGGSPYEQYF. This chain links TRBV4-2 with TRBJ2-7; possibly TRBD2 for D (6 bases). The CDR3 extends over 17 amino acids. Germline V gives CDR1 LGHNA, CDR2 YNFKEQ. V shed 2 bases and J shed 2 bases, with 19 bases lying between them.

This chain's CDR3 is CASSESRGTYGYTF. The CDR3, as DNA: TGTGCCAGCAGTGAATCGAGGGGTACCTATGGCTACACCTTC. V gene TRBV6-4 combines with J gene TRBJ1-2, with a weak D call TRBD1 (5 bases). CDR1 is MRHNA and CDR2 is SNTAGT in the germline V gene. Trimming cost V 3 bases and J 4 bases, with 12 bases left between them. This CDR3 region has 14 residues.

This rearrangement joins TRBV11-3 to TRBJ2-3; 7 positions match TRBD1. The CDR3 consists of 16 residues. Germline CDR1 is SGHNT and CDR2 is YENEEA. J was trimmed by 0 bases and V by 5 bases; bases with no gene match: 8. Written as DNA, the CDR3 is TGTGCCAGCAGCACCGACAGGGATGGGAGCACAGATACGCAGTATTTT. Translating it yields CASSTDRDGSTDTQYF.

This chain joins TRBV7-6 and TRBJ2-6; unclear D gene. The CDR3 runs 15 residues. The germline V gene encodes CDR1 SGHVS and CDR2 FNYEAQ. V was cut by 5 bases and J by 1 base, with 9 bases left in between. CDR3 sequence (DNA): TGTGCCAGCAGCCTAATAGAATCTGGGGCCAACGTCCTGACTTTC. The encoded protein is CASSLIESGANVLTF.

The chain is built from TRBV18 and TRBJ1-1; D is unresolved. Germline values: CDR1 KGHSH, CDR2 LQKENI. V was shortened by 6 bases and J by 2 bases, with 22 bases between the two germline ends. The CDR3 spans 17 residues. In DNA, the CDR3 is TGTGCCAGCTCCCCCCCGGACCGCCGATTCATTAACACTGAAGCTTTCTTT. It codes for CASSPPDRRFINTEAFF. Combining the CDR3 with reference TRBV18 and TRBJ1-1 gives the whole variable domain NAGVMQNPRHLVRRRGQEARLRCSPMKGHSHVYWYRQLPEEGLKFMVYLQKENIIDESGMPKERFSAEFPKEGPSILRIQQVVRGDSAAYFCASSPPDRRFINTEAFFGQGTRLTVV.

This rearrangement joins TRBV27 to TRBJ1-5; 7 positions agree with TRBD1. The CDR3 contains 14 residues. After removal of 5 bases from V and 2 bases from J, the junction contained 3 bases not matched to a gene. Per the germline V gene, CDR1 is MNHEY and CDR2 is SMNVEV (reference sequence). CDR3 nucleotides: TGTGCCAGCAGTCTAGGGACAGGCAATCAGCCCCAGCATTTT. It translates to CASSLGTGNQPQHF.

The CDR3 DNA follows: TGTGCCAGCAGCTTAGCGTACACAGGGGGGGAGCAGTACTTC. It encodes CASSLAYTGGEQYF. The chain links TRBV7-6 to TRBJ2-7, with 8 bases matching TRBD1. The ends lost 0 bases at V and 7 bases at J; junction bases unmatched: 5. Germline CDR1 is SGHVS and CDR2 is FNYEAQ. The CDR3 contains 14 residues.

V and J are TRBV11-3 and TRBJ2-1; 11 bases map to TRBD2. From germline, CDR1 is SGHNT and CDR2 YENEEA. Germline trimming cut 4 bases from V and 9 bases from J; bases unmatched to any gene: 8. This CDR3 is built from 15 residues. The CDR3 loop reads CASSSSGTSGAEQFF. As DNA, the CDR3 is TGTGCCAGCAGCTCTTCCGGGACTAGCGGTGCTGAGCAGTTCTTC.

The gene calls are TRBV6-1 and TRBJ1-5; TRBD1 matches at 7 bases. The CDR3 extends over 15 amino acids. Germline values: CDR1 MNHNS, CDR2 SASEGT. Trimming removed 6 bases from V and 0 bases from J; junction bases left unmatched: 5. The DNA of the CDR3 is TGTGCCAGCAGCCCACAGGGGTCTAGCAATCAGCCCCAGCATTTT. Translating it yields CASSPQGSSNQPQHF.